The 14 T cell receptor beta chains below come from one sample, sequenced in a study of immune aging and cytomegalovirus after organ transplant. Libraries came from microwell single-cell capture using BD Rhapsody targeted mRNA and AbSeq reagents. TCRdb reprocessed the single-cell sequencing reads with MiXCR, giving one entry per CDR3 protein. The sample gives tens of thousands of distinct CDR3 sequences, about a third of which show up once; less than 30% is in the top ten. For these TCRs, the target antigens are not known. Time point here: five sample-tagged time points from pre-transplant (day -1) to day 368 post-transplant, pooled. The sequencing here drew on CMV peptide-activated CD4+ and CD8+ T cells sorted from blood, taken at five time points, pooled. Subset reported: sorted CD8+CD137+ and CD4+CD154+ T cells after less than 15 h CMV IE-1 peptide stimulation. Every receptor here comes from a female donor who had a heart transplant and CMV viremia.

The chain combines TRBV7-9 with TRBJ1-1, with D unclear. The germline CDR1 and CDR2 sequences are SEHNR and FQNEAQ (reference sequence). V was shortened by 2 bases and J by 2 bases, with 9 bases between the two germline ends. The CDR3 contains 14 residues. The CDR3 DNA reads as TGTGCCAGCAGCTTACAAGGGTTTAACACTGAAGCTTTCTTT. As protein: CASSLQGFNTEAFF. The full variable domain, rest sourced from reference TRBV7-9 and TRBJ1-1, is DTGVSQNPRHKITKRGQNVTFRCDPISEHNRLYWYRQTLGQGPEFLTYFQNEAQLEKSRLLSDRFSAERPKGSFSTLEIQRTEQGDSAMYLCASSLQGFNTEAFFGQGTRLTVV.

This chain links TRBV20-1 with TRBJ2-3, with 11 bases lining up with TRBD2. V lost 4 bases, J lost 5 bases, and 23 bases stayed unmatched. CDR1 is DFQATT and CDR2 is SNEGSKA in the germline V gene (reference sequence). The CDR3 is 20 amino acids. CDR3 in amino acids: CSAKGREASGRLGGIDTQYF. The CDR3 coding sequence is TGCAGTGCTAAAGGGCGTGAGGCTAGCGGGAGGCTAGGCGGCATAGATACGCAGTATTTT.

This rearrangement joins TRBV2 to TRBJ1-1, with 8 bases lining up with TRBD1. The CDR3 is made up of 12 amino acids. Germline V gene lookup returns CDR1 SNHLY and CDR2 FYNNEI. The V gene end was trimmed by 3 bases and the J gene end by 9 bases; junction bases not matched to a gene: 3. CDR3 in amino acids: CASSEDRVKAFF. The CDR3 DNA follows: TGTGCCAGCAGTGAGGACAGGGTAAAAGCTTTCTTT.

This clonotype showed up just a few times. This chain connects TRBV11-2 to TRBJ2-1, with TRBD2 matching 7 bases. J lost 3 bases, V lost 1 base, and 3 bases had no gene match. Per the germline V gene, CDR1 is SGHAT and CDR2 is FQNNGV. This CDR3 region has 15 residues. CDR3 DNA sequence: TGTGCCAGCAGCTTAGGGGGGGGAGGCTACAATGAGCAGTTCTTC. Translation gives CASSLGGGGYNEQFF.

As regards this clonotype: A much larger clone differs by one base, so this may be a read error. The V call is TRBV12-3 or TRBV12-4, the J call TRBJ2-3; D may be TRBD2 (5 bases). The length of the CDR3 is 16 residues. Deletions cut 6 bases from V and 3 bases from J, with 19 bases between. The CDR3 loop reads CASSQQLVPTTDTQYF. The CDR3 DNA sequence: TGTGCCAGCAGCCAACAACTAGTCCCCACAACAGATACGCAGTATTTT.

In its sample, this clonotype is medium-sized (0.01 to 0.1%). The gene calls are TRBV7-9 and TRBJ2-3; 8 bases map to TRBD2. Per the germline V gene, CDR1 is SEHNR and CDR2 is FQNEAQ (reference sequence). The CDR3 covers 14 residues. V lost 4 bases, J lost 11 bases, and 11 bases stayed unmatched. CDR3 DNA: TGTGCCAGCAGCTCCGTGGCGGGAGGTACGGAGCAGTATTTT. Encoded protein: CASSSVAGGTEQYF.

This clonotype has a single count. The chain employs TRBV3-1 and TRBJ1-3; no clear D gene. The V gene's germline CDR1 is LGHDT and CDR2 YNNKEL (reference sequence). The CDR3 is made up of 17 amino acids. Deletions cut 2 bases from V and 0 bases from J, with 14 bases between. CDR3 amino acids: CASSQNTAFPSGNTIYF. DNA for the CDR3: TGTGCCAGCAGCCAAAATACAGCCTTTCCCTCTGGAAACACCATATATTTT.

This clonotype has only a few counts. CDR3 sequence reads: CATVGFGGGYF. The CDR3 DNA is TGTGCCACCGTTGGGTTCGGAGGGGGGTACTTC. The V and J genes are TRBV28 and TRBJ2-7, with D perhaps being TRBD1 or TRBD2 (6 bases each). The V end lost 10 bases, the J end lost 12 bases, and 19 bases lay between the germline ends. This CDR3 is 11 amino acids long. Germline CDR1 reads MDHEN; CDR2 reads SYDVKM.

This clonotype is judged medium-sized. The rearrangement links TRBV20-1 to TRBJ2-1; 9 bases agree with TRBD2. The CDR3 is 12 residues long. The V gene's germline CDR1 is DFQATT and CDR2 SNEGSKA (reference sequence). V lost 5 bases, J lost 7 bases, and 3 bases stayed unmatched. The CDR3 DNA reads as TGCAGTGCTGGGCGGGGGGGGAATGAGCAGTTCTTC. Protein: CSAGRGGNEQFF.

The genes are TRBV5-1 and TRBJ2-1, with 8 bases fitting TRBD2. V shed 3 bases, J shed 5 bases, and the junction held 13 bases outside the gene matches. The length of the CDR3 is 17 residues. The germline V gene has CDR1 SGHRS and CDR2 YFSETQ. The CDR3 protein is CASSSSGGYVPDNEQFF. CDR3 coding DNA: TGCGCCAGCAGCTCCAGCGGGGGCTACGTTCCCGACAATGAGCAGTTCTTC. The variable domain in full, with the rest retrieved from reference TRBV5-1 and TRBJ2-1, is KAGVTQTPRYLIKTRGQQVTLSCSPISGHRSVSWYQQTPGQGLQFLFEYFSETQRNKGNFPGRFSGRQFSNSRSEMNVSTLELGDSALYLCASSSSGGYVPDNEQFFGPGTRLTVL.

Comments on this clonotype: An end of the junction differs from the germline gene, which may be a read error. The J gene is TRBJ1-1, the V gene TRBV5-1; D is possibly TRBD1 (6 bases). The CDR3 runs 15 residues. Germline CDR1 reads SGHRS; CDR2 reads YFSETQ. In DNA, the CDR3 is TGCGCCAGCAGCCGAGACCCCGGACAGCCCACCGAAGCTCTCTTT. Translating gives CASSRDPGQPTEALF.

This clonotype qualifies as medium-sized. V usage is TRBV28 and J usage is TRBJ2-7; 8 bases line up with TRBD1. CDR1 and CDR2 from the germline V gene are MDHEN and SYDVKM. Trimming cost V 10 bases and J 0 bases; bases outside gene matches: 5. The CDR3 sequence is 13 residues long. In nucleotides, the CDR3 is TGTGCCACCGCAACAGGGGGCTCCTACGAGCAGTACTTC. Translation gives CATATGGSYEQYF.

This clonotype was recorded a few times. The V call is TRBV20-1, the J call TRBJ2-7; 14 nucleotides align to TRBD2. The CDR3 is 14 residues long. The V gene end was trimmed by 7 bases and the J gene end by 6 bases; junction bases not matched to a gene: 8. Germline CDR1 DFQATT, CDR2 SNEGSKA (reference sequence). The DNA for the CDR3 is TGCAGTGTTCCAAAGGGACTAGCGGGGGTCGAGCAGTACTTC. It codes for CSVPKGLAGVEQYF.

This clonotype was detected many times. CDR3 loop: CASRRWGGGELFF. In DNA, the CDR3 is TGTGCCAGCAGGAGGTGGGGGGGCGGGGAGCTGTTTTTT. The rearrangement uses TRBV6-1 and TRBJ2-2; TRBD2 aligns across 7 bases. Looked up from germline, CDR1 is MNHNS and CDR2 is SASEGT. The CDR3 runs 13 residues. V was pared by 6 bases and J by 7 bases, with 5 bases of the junction left unmatched.